The 3 T cell receptor beta chains below come from one sample, sequenced in a study of radiation and T cells in renal cell carcinoma (TCRdb year 2020). The method behind the library was the immunoSEQ multiplex PCR assay. Imported from immuneACCESS, the table was reduced by TCRdb to in-frame sequences with V and J called. These copies leave out some clones; in studies compared against another copy, an unresolved V gene accounts for under half, and the cause of the remainder is not known. This sample lists around 160,000 clones; 88% were detected once. Of the sample, around 4% falls within the top ten clones. The intended sense of this specimen's time point label: baseline pretreatment blood. The meaning of the sample's treatment or condition label: 15 Gy SBRT to primary tumor, nephrectomy 4 weeks later. Here the sequenced sample was blood, taken from a patient whose treatment included radiotherapy and nephrectomy. These receptors were taken from a woman in her seventies with renal cell carcinoma.

The chain combines TRBV27 with TRBJ2-2; no definite D call. CDR1 is MNHEY, CDR2 SMNVEV, per germline (reference sequence). Trimming took off 2 bases at V and 0 bases at J, with 7 bases between the two ends. This CDR3 is built from 15 residues. CDR3 residues: CASSLVGTNTGELFF. The CDR3 DNA sequence: TGTGCCAGCAGTTTAGTAGGAACGAACACCGGGGAGCTGTTTTTT.

J is TRBJ2-7 and V is TRBV4-3; 11 bases line up with TRBD2. The V and J ends lost 0 bases and 3 bases, in that order; junction bases with no gene match: 4. The CDR3 consists of 16 residues. The germline gives CDR1 LGHNA, CDR2 YSLEER. CDR3: CASSQEHLAGGYEQYF. For the CDR3, the DNA is TGCGCCAGCAGCCAAGAGCACCTAGCGGGAGGCTACGAGCAGTACTTC.

CDR3 nucleotide sequence: TGTGCCAGCAGCTTATCGGTTTCCATATCAAATTCACCCCTCCACTTT. Encoded protein: CASSLSVSISNSPLHF. V and J are TRBV11-3 and TRBJ1-6, with D unclear. V was pared by 2 bases and J by 7 bases, with 15 bases between. The germline V gene encodes CDR1 SGHNT and CDR2 YENEEA. The CDR3 has 16 residues.